The entry below gives a single T cell receptor beta chain sequence along with its context. Sequencing used immunoSEQ multiplex PCR; TCRdb keeps in-frame clones, though not all of them. The sample holds some 220,000 clones, 70% to 90% seen once. This entry comes from a study of blood T cell repertoires in COVID-19. From germline, CDR1 is SNHLY and CDR2 FYNNEI. With 1 base clipped from V and 0 bases from J, the junction kept 14 bases outside the gene matches. This CDR3 spans 20 amino acids. The V gene is TRBV2, the J gene TRBJ2-3, with 9 nucleotides matching TRBD2. Sequencing used peripheral blood. The source of this sequence is a man in his forties or fifties with COVID-19, enrolled during active disease. The CDR3 region has the DNA TGTGCCAGCAGTGAAGGTCTGCGGGGGGGCAGAGGAAAGAGCACAGATACGCAGTATTTT. This codes for CASSEGLRGGRGKSTDTQYF.